This TCR beta chain was recorded in a study of T cell clonotyping in hematopoietic cell transplantation. The CDR3 is 15 amino acids. V was trimmed by 8 bases and J by 2 bases, leaving 17 bases between them. The germline V gene encodes CDR1 LNHDA and CDR2 SQIVND (reference sequence). Method: immunoSEQ multiplex PCR; TCRdb's copy keeps in-frame clones and lacks some. The sample consists of about 4,500 clones, 70% to 85% of them appearing once. Points on this clone: Its specificity is unknown.

Study-level findings and limits: Pathologically expanded recipient clonotypes increased progressively from day 30 to day 180 as diversity fell. Without cell sorting, CD4 versus CD8 contributions remain unresolved.

This chain links TRBV19 with TRBJ2-3; D may be TRBD2 (6 bases). Source: peripheral blood mononuclear cells, taken 180 days after allogeneic stem cell transplant. This receptor was identified in a male patient aged 55 to 70 who had an allogeneic stem cell transplant from an unrelated donor, so T cells may come from the graft donor. Some clones in this sample may be carry-over from other donors' samples. CDR3 in amino acids: CASALSGGSTDTQYF. The CDR3 DNA reads as TGTGCCAGTGCTCTATCCGGGGGATCCACAGATACGCAGTATTTT.